This T cell receptor beta chain is drawn from a study of OX40 agonist ivuxolimab in advanced cancers. Germline loops: CDR1 SGHTS, CDR2 YDEGEE. Trimming took off 4 bases at V and 2 bases at J, with 7 bases between the two ends. The CDR3 sequence is 13 residues long. Clones were read by immunoSEQ multiplex PCR, and TCRdb kept only the in-frame ones, dropping some. The table shows roughly 77,000 clones, with less than 85% occurring only once. Only one count was recorded for this clone. The material was CD4+ or CD8+ T cells sorted from blood, obtained in a trial of the OX40 agonist ivuxolimab. The source is an adult with an advanced solid tumor such as melanoma, head and neck, liver or kidney cancer. The chain combines TRBV5-8 with TRBJ1-3; no firm D call. The CDR3 coding sequence is TGTGCCAGCAGCAAAGGACCTGGAAACACCATATATTTT. It encodes CASSKGPGNTIYF.